This TCR beta chain appears in the sequencing data of a study of shared clonotypes between healthy human individuals. Of note for this clone: The antigen is not known.

Caucasian adults residing in Nashville, Tennessee made up all the donors. The study separated CD4+ cells into CD45RA+ naive and CD45RA-negative memory subsets. Assay: immunoSEQ multiplex PCR; the TCRdb copy retains only in-frame clones and omits some. The top ten hold under 0.15% of the sample, which has about 2,500,000 clones, just over 90% seen once. The germline V gene encodes CDR1 SEHNR and CDR2 FQNEAQ (reference sequence). The germline V and J ends were trimmed by 6 bases and 0 bases, with 8 bases remaining between them. The CDR3 has 14 amino acids. Study-level points and caveats: Represented diversity, genetic and exposure-history alike, was limited by few donors.

The receptor's source is a man aged 18 to 35 in good health. The chain carries TRBV7-9 and TRBJ1-4; the D gene is possibly TRBD1 (5 bases). The sample was naive CD4+ T cells sorted from blood. The subset: CD45RA+ positively selected. Here the CDR3 reads CASSEGTTNEKLFF. The CDR3 coding sequence is TGTGCCAGCAGTGAGGGGACAACTAATGAAAAACTGTTTTTT.